The clone carrying this TCR beta chain was seen ten or more times. What it recognizes is unknown. The data were obtained in a study of Ad26.COV2.S vaccination and SARS-CoV-2 variants. Clones were read by immunoSEQ multiplex PCR, and TCRdb kept only the in-frame ones, dropping some. The table lists about 350,000 clones, roughly 84% of them singletons. Notes on the study in general: Individuals receiving vaccine had higher spike-specific TCR breadth than placebo recipients did.

Stated treatment: about 20 received Ad26.COV2.S at low or high dose, single or two shots; several received placebo; per-sample allocation not given. Sampling was done on day 63 after the first vaccine or placebo injection. The donor was a Boston adult aged 18-55 years. CDR1 is SGHNT, CDR2 YYREEE, per germline (reference sequence). The length of the CDR3 is 16 residues. Trimming took 4 bases from V and 1 from J; bases not matched to a gene: 7. The chain carries TRBV5-4 and TRBJ2-5, with 10 positions matching TRBD1. This receptor was taken from a person between 18 and 65 years old who received the Ad26.COV2.S COVID-19 vaccine or a placebo. The input for sequencing was peripheral blood, taken in a trial of Ad26.COV2.S vaccine versus placebo. CDR3 DNA: TGTGCCAGCAGCCGATGGGACAGGGGTTTCCAAGAGACCCAGTACTTC. Protein sequence: CASSRWDRGFQETQYF.